This TCR beta chain was retrieved from a study of CXCR3-negative and CXCR3-positive naive CD8 T cells. Triplicate sorts, 300,000 or so cells apiece, were made for each CD8+ T cell subset. By phenotype, naive CD8+ T cells were CD45RO-CCR7+CD27+CD95-. The CDR3 consists of 20 residues. Germline CDR1 and CDR2: SGHKS and YYEKEE (reference sequence). With respect to this clonotype: Its target is unknown.

Libraries were UMI-labeled 5' RACE TRB cDNA. For each CDR3 protein, TCRdb gives one entry from its re-call of the 5' RACE reads, without DNA. This sample's table reports 130,000 or so distinct CDR3 sequences. Findings of the study overall: TRB CDR3s were more hydrophobic in CXCR3-positive than in CXCR3-negative naive cells.

The clonotype originates from a human donor in good health. Some clones in this sample may be carry-over from other donors' samples. The chain couples TRBV5-5 to TRBJ2-2; TCRdb outputs TRBD1, but without DNA this stays unchecked. Material: naive CXCR3- CD8+ T cells from blood. Subset indicated: CD45RO-CCR7+CD27+CD95- naive CD8+ T cells lacking CXCR3 (TNR3-). CDR3 sequence reads: CASSPNRDREENTNTGELFF.